This TCR beta chain was captured in a study of blood T cell repertoires in COVID-19 (TCRdb year 2020). A note on the overall study: Samples covering the acute and convalescent phases of COVID-19 were provided by collaborators in the United States, Italy and Spain. The material from the prospective study consisted of cDNA or gDNA derived from T cells, B-cell-depleted T cells, or PBMCs. The dataset comprised deeply sampled blood TCRbeta repertoires from subjects exposed to, actively infected with, or recovered from COVID-19. The repertoires were released in a freely available public database meant as a resource for research on the immune response to SARS-CoV-2. Samples came from the ongoing ImmuneRACE study (first 160 participants) plus 1,254 subjects from 6 global collaborators. Sample metadata almost always included a de-identified subject ID, COVID-19 status, age in years and sex. Where available, HLA class I and class II types were taken from metadata supplied by the sample provider and were not determined by assay-based typing. Study-wide conclusions, independent of this receptor: How much clinical and demographic metadata was included differed by source and by participant, and the metadata was provided uncurated.

Participants in the prospective study were aged about 18 to 89 years, lived in 20 to 25 United States geographic areas, and enrolled through a virtual design. In the prospective study, participants were assigned to cohorts based on the clinical history participants reported in a screening survey and a study questionnaire. Exposed participants had been in contact, within 2 weeks of entering the study, with a person who had a PCR-confirmed or clinician-diagnosed case of COVID-19. In the prospective study, whole blood, serum and a nasopharyngeal or oropharyngeal swab were collected from each participant by mobile phlebotomists. Participants in the prospective study had the option to provide additional blood draws and questionnaires over an approximately two-month period. Blood samples from the prospective study were shipped frozen or at room temperature prior to DNA extraction. The V and J ends are trimmed by 5 bases and 0 bases, leaving 18 bases between them. The germline V gene sets CDR1 to SGHTA and CDR2 to FQGTGA. Including cysteine and phenylalanine, the CDR3 has 17 amino acids. Just CDR3 DNA is preserved here, 51 bases in frame from base 1.

As concerns this clone: The clone's antigen remains unknown. Per-nucleotide qualities are absent, and no much larger clonotype sits a single base away.

The immunoSEQ Assay, a bias-controlled multiplex PCR, was used to amplify TCRbeta CDR3 regions from genomic DNA. Concerning the study's data processing: The number of nucleated cells in each sample was estimated by amplification of reference gene primers within the assay. To quantify the absolute abundance of each unique TCRbeta CDR3 rearrangement, sequence reads were collapsed and filtered. For each sample, productive Simpson clonality was calculated as the square root of Simpson's diversity index across productive rearrangements. Imported from immuneACCESS, the table was reduced by TCRdb to in-frame sequences with V and J called. These copies leave out some clones; in studies compared against another copy, an unresolved V gene accounts for under half, and the cause of the remainder is not known. The V and J calls and clone size were taken over from that table, and D and trimming were inferred from the DNA. Here the sample has about 350,000 clones; more than 70% occur a single time. In total, the top ten clones hold approximately 1% of the sample.

The sample comprised PBMCs or T cells enriched from blood (not recorded which). The receptor's source is a woman in her twenties or thirties who had been exposed to COVID-19. Rearrangement joined TRBV7-3 to TRBJ2-3, with a tentative D gene TRBD1 over 5 matching bases. The sequence in DNA is TGTGCCAGCAGCCCTAGACAGTTTGGCTGGAGCACAGATACGCAGTATTTT. This gives the protein CASSPRQFGWSTDTQYF.